Here is one TCR beta chain with its context. What it binds is not known. The sample's treatment: oral pan-JAK inhibitor, 5-10 mg twice daily. This sample is drawn from a study of CD8+ T cells in alopecia areata. The overall study: Treated individuals took tofacitinib by mouth, 5 to 10 mg twice daily.

The study, taken as a whole, reports: The study found that many expanded lesional clones persisted in scalp and blood during tofacitinib.

The CDR3 runs 15 residues. V gave up 4 bases and J gave up 3 bases, with 13 bases separating them. Germline-derived CDR1 and CDR2 are MGHRA and YSYEKL. cDNA reverse transcribed from extracted RNA served as the sequencing template. Assay used: immunoSEQ multiplex PCR; TCRdb lists only in-frame clones, some missing. Seen here are roughly 180,000 clones, around 60% observed once, and the top ten hold around 3%. The clonotype was recovered from a human donor with alopecia areata. This specimen was CD4+ T cells sorted from blood, taken at week 4, from a patient treated with tofacitinib. This sequence joins TRBV4-1 and TRBJ2-1; maybe TRBD2 (6 bases). CDR3 sequence reads: CASSLSGSNYNEQFF. The CDR3 coding sequence is TGCGCCAGCAGCCTTAGCGGCTCGAACTACAATGAGCAGTTCTTC.